The rows below give T cell receptor beta chains drawn from one sample of a study of shared clonotypes between healthy human individuals. Assay used: immunoSEQ multiplex PCR; TCRdb lists only in-frame clones, some missing. Of roughly 110,000 clones listed, under 70% are singletons. The material sequenced was memory CD8+ T cells sorted from blood. The source is a woman in her twenties or thirties in good health. The CDR3 runs from the conserved cysteine through the conserved F or W. A D gene is named only where the DNA matches it firmly. Only part of the rows carry a size: once, few, many, or a class if the clone is expanded.

CDR3 length,V gene,D gene,J gene,clone size,CDR3 DNA,CDR3 protein
16,TRBV4-2,.,TRBJ2-1,few,TGTGCCAGCAGCCAGGCCTCGGGGCAGGATTACAATGAGCAGTTCTTC,CASSQASGQDYNEQFF
14,TRBV6-1,TRBD1,TRBJ1-1,.,TGTGCCAGCAGTCCACAGGGGGCCAACACTGAAGCTTTCTTT,CASSPQGANTEAFF
17,TRBV4-1,TRBD2,TRBJ2-1,.,TGCGCCAGCAGCCAAGAATGGATAGCGGGAGTTTACAATGAGCAGTTCTTC,CASSQEWIAGVYNEQFF
14,TRBV13,TRBD2,TRBJ2-1,.,TGTGCCAGCAGCTGGGCGGGAGGGCCGCGTGAGCAGTTCTTC,CASSWAGGPREQFF
14,TRBV28,.,TRBJ2-7,.,TGTGCCAGCAGTCCCCTTTCGGGTCAGCGCGAGCAGTACTTC,CASSPLSGQREQYF
16,TRBV28,.,TRBJ1-3,few,TGTGCCAGCAGGCAAAGGACGGCCGTCTCTGGAAACACCATATATTTT,CASRQRTAVSGNTIYF
15,TRBV7-8,.,TRBJ1-1,once,TGTGCCAGCAGCCAAGAAGGGGCCCTTGCCACTGAAGCTTTCTTT,CASSQEGALATEAFF
15,TRBV13,.,TRBJ2-7,once,TGTGCCAGCAGCTCCAGGGGCGATAATAAGTACGAGCAGTACTTC,CASSSRGDNKYEQYF
14,TRBV6-1,TRBD2,TRBJ2-7,many,TGTGCCAGCAGTGAAAAGGGCGGGAGCTACGAGCAGTACTTC,CASSEKGGSYEQYF
15,TRBV4-2,.,TRBJ1-5,.,TGTGCCAGCAGCCAGGCACGCAATAGCAATCAGCCCCAGCATTTT,CASSQARNSNQPQHF
15,TRBV6-1,.,TRBJ1-2,.,TGTGCCAGCAGGGGTCTGCTAAGGGACATCTATGGCTACACCTTC,CASRGLLRDIYGYTF
13,TRBV10-3,.,TRBJ2-5,.,TGTGCCGGCAGCGACTTCTGGCAAGAGACCCAGTACTTC,CAGSDFWQETQYF
16,TRBV25-1,TRBD2,TRBJ2-5,many,TGTGCCAGCAGTGATAGCGGGACGCCGGGGGCAGAGACCCAGTACTTC,CASSDSGTPGAETQYF
12,TRBV7-6,.,TRBJ2-3,.,TGTGCCAGCAGCCAACATCTGGATACGCAGTATTTT,CASSQHLDTQYF
17,TRBV7-9,TRBD1,TRBJ1-6,once,TGTGCCAGCAGCCCATCAGGGGGCCGGACGATTAATTCACCCCTCCACTTT,CASSPSGGRTINSPLHF
12,TRBV28,.,TRBJ2-7,.,TGTGCCAGCAGCCCTGCCAACTACGAGCAGTACTTC,CASSPANYEQYF
15,TRBV19,.,TRBJ2-5,many,TGTGCCAGTAGTATCTGGGGGGGCCTCGGGGAGACCCAGTACTTC,CASSIWGGLGETQYF
13,TRBV6-4,.,TRBJ1-1,once,TGTGCCAGCACTGCGGGGGAGGGCACTGAAGCTTTCTTT,CASTAGEGTEAFF
11,TRBV19,.,TRBJ2-7,.,TGTGCCACCGGAGGTGGCTACGAGCAGTACTTC,CATGGGYEQYF
14,TRBV29-1,TRBD1,TRBJ1-2,.,TGCAGCGTTGCTGGGACAGTTTATAACTATGGCTACACCTTC,CSVAGTVYNYGYTF
14,TRBV27,.,TRBJ2-7,few,TGTGCCAGCAGTTTCCGGGACGACGCCTACGAGCAGTACTTC,CASSFRDDAYEQYF
14,TRBV28,TRBD1,TRBJ2-5,.,TGTGCCAGCAGCGACAGGGAACACCAAGAGACCCAGTACTTC,CASSDREHQETQYF
10,TRBV29-1,.,TRBJ2-1,few,TGCAGCGGTGAGACTAATGAGCAGTTCTTC,CSGETNEQFF
19,TRBV11-2,TRBD2,TRBJ2-6,.,TGTGCCAGCAGCTTAGTCCCTAGCGGGTTTTTATCTGGGGCCAACGTCCTGACTTTC,CASSLVPSGFLSGANVLTF
14,TRBV9,.,TRBJ2-1,many,TGTGCCAGCAGCGTAGCCGTTACAAGGGATGAGCAGTTCTTC,CASSVAVTRDEQFF
17,TRBV2,TRBD2,TRBJ2-1,.,TGTGCCAGCAGTCCAACAAGACTAGCGGCCTCCTACAATGAGCAGTTCTTC,CASSPTRLAASYNEQFF
16,TRBV4-1,.,TRBJ1-4,.,TGCGCCAGCAGCCAAGCGGCCAGTTCGACTAATGAAAAACTGTTTTTT,CASSQAASSTNEKLFF
14,TRBV7-9,.,TRBJ2-5,.,TGTGCCAGCAGGCCCGGGACCGATCAAGAGACCCAGTACTTC,CASRPGTDQETQYF
13,TRBV2,.,TRBJ1-1,.,TGTGCCAGCAGTTTCGACCGGAACACTGAAGCTTTCTTT,CASSFDRNTEAFF
16,TRBV6-5,TRBD2,TRBJ2-5,few,TGTGCCAGCAGTTACTCAGGGACTAGCGGCCAAGAGACCCAGTACTTC,CASSYSGTSGQETQYF
12,TRBV10-3,.,TRBJ1-2,.,TGTGCCATCAGTGAAGATGTCTATGGCTACACCTTC,CAISEDVYGYTF
15,TRBV9,.,TRBJ2-1,.,TGTGCCAGCAGCGTAGCTTGGGGGCAGTCCAATGAGCAGTTCTTC,CASSVAWGQSNEQFF
13,TRBV27,.,TRBJ2-2,few,TGTGCCAGCAGTTTAGGGCTCCCCGGGGAGCTGTTTTTT,CASSLGLPGELFF
18,TRBV5-1,TRBD1,TRBJ2-3,once,TGCGCCAGCAGCTTGGGGCTGGGACAGATCCGACACACAGATACGCAGTATTTT,CASSLGLGQIRHTDTQYF
14,TRBV30,.,TRBJ1-3,.,TGTGCCTGGACGGGGGGTGTCTCTGGAAACACCATATATTTT,CAWTGGVSGNTIYF
11,TRBV20-1,.,TRBJ2-7,.,TGCAGTGCTAGGCCCAGTCACGAGCAGTACTTC,CSARPSHEQYF
13,TRBV19,.,TRBJ2-7,.,TGTGCCAGCTTGGGGGACTTCTTCTACGAGCAGTACTTC,CASLGDFFYEQYF
13,TRBV11-3,.,TRBJ1-6,once,TGTGCCAGCAGCCGAGGGCGGGGGGCCGCCCTCCACTTT,CASSRGRGAALHF
14,TRBV5-1,.,TRBJ1-3,.,TGCGCCAGCAGCTACGGGACTTCTGGAAACACCATATATTTT,CASSYGTSGNTIYF
13,TRBV5-6,TRBD1,TRBJ2-7,many,TGTGCCAGCAGCAGCTGGACAGGGAACGAGCAGTACTTC,CASSSWTGNEQYF
18,TRBV2,TRBD2,TRBJ2-3,.,TGTGCCAGCACCTACCCCCTAGCTAGCGGGAGTAGGACAGATACGCAGTATTTT,CASTYPLASGSRTDTQYF
15,TRBV5-8,.,TRBJ1-1,many,TGTGCCAGCAGCTTTCCCTGGGCTATGAACACTGAAGCTTTCTTT,CASSFPWAMNTEAFF
17,TRBV7-6,TRBD2,TRBJ2-2,.,TGTGCCAGCAGTGAAACGGGAGGGCCTTATTTGACCGGGGAGCTGTTTTTT,CASSETGGPYLTGELFF
15,TRBV7-2,.,TRBJ1-1,.,TGTGCCAGCAGCTCCAATGGGGTGGGTGACACTGAAGCTTTCTTT,CASSSNGVGDTEAFF
11,TRBV29-1,.,TRBJ2-7,few,TGCAGCGTTGATTACGGTAACGAGCAGTACTTC,CSVDYGNEQYF
13,TRBV10-1,.,TRBJ1-4,few,TGCGCCAGCAGTGATAGGGCGGTTGAAAAACTGTTTTTT,CASSDRAVEKLFF
16,TRBV11-2,.,TRBJ2-4,.,TGTGCCAGCAGCTTAAGTGGCCTAGCTGGCAAAAACATTCAGTACTTC,CASSLSGLAGKNIQYF
15,TRBV6-5,.,TRBJ1-2,.,TGTGCCAGCAGTACCGAGGACACCTTCGAGAATGGCTACACCTTC,CASSTEDTFENGYTF
13,TRBV25-1,.,TRBJ1-1,once,TGTGCCAGCAGTGAATTGGCCGACGGTGAAGCTTTCTTT,CASSELADGEAFF
15,TRBV15,TRBD1,TRBJ2-4,.,TGTGCCACCAGCACTCGGACAGGGACCAAAAACATTCAGTACTTC,CATSTRTGTKNIQYF
11,TRBV4-1,.,TRBJ2-1,.,TGCGCCAGCAGCCTGGGGGATGAGCAGTTCTTC,CASSLGDEQFF
11,TRBV10-1,.,TRBJ2-1,once,TGCGCCAGCAGTGATGGGGATGAGCAGTTCTTC,CASSDGDEQFF